The 11 T cell receptor beta chains reported below all come from one sample, sequenced in a study of blood T cell repertoires in COVID-19. Sequencing was performed with immunoSEQ multiplex PCR; in TCRdb, only in-frame clones are kept and a portion is missing. In the table there are about 47,000 clones, approximately 85% of which are singletons. Sequences were obtained from peripheral blood. The receptors here all came from a man between 50 and 59 years old with active COVID-19.

This clone was observed once. The chain has TRBV3-1 (or the pseudogene TRBV3-2) and TRBJ2-7; 9 bases line up with TRBD2. The germline V gene encodes CDR1 LGHDT and CDR2 YNNKEL (reference sequence). The CDR3 covers 17 residues. Unmatched junction bases numbered 11, after V lost 1 base and J lost 4 bases. The CDR3 sequence: CASSQGWRAGGSYEQYF. In DNA, the CDR3 is TGTGCCAGCAGCCAAGGGTGGAGAGCGGGGGGATCGTACGAGCAGTACTTC.

The chain is built from TRBV14 and TRBJ1-2; 7 bases agree with TRBD1. This CDR3 spans 20 amino acids. With 0 bases clipped from V and 1 base from J, the junction kept 17 bases outside the gene matches. CDR1 is SGHDN, CDR2 FVKESK, per germline. CDR3 in amino acids: CASSQDSGPDSDRLNYGYTF. The CDR3 nucleotides read TGTGCCAGCAGCCAAGATTCCGGGCCTGATTCGGACAGGCTTAACTATGGCTACACCTTC.

This rearrangement joins TRBV20-1 to TRBJ1-4, with D perhaps matching TRBD1 (5 bases). The germline V gene has CDR1 DFQATT and CDR2 SNEGSKA (reference sequence). Trimming stripped 3 bases from V and 9 bases from J, with 17 bases between. This CDR3 has 14 residues. The CDR3 nucleotides are TGCAGTGCTAGTGCCGGGGGACTTGACAAAAAACTGTTTTTT. Translation: CSASAGGLDKKLFF.

The chain joins TRBV7-9 to TRBJ2-7; TRBD1 matches at 7 bases. J gave up 5 bases and V 5 bases, and 6 bases lay outside the gene matches. CDR3 length: 13 residues. CDR1 is SEHNR and CDR2 is FQNEAQ in the germline V gene (reference sequence). The CDR3 loop reads CASSPDRAHEQYV. CDR3 coding DNA: TGTGCCAGCAGCCCCGACAGGGCCCACGAGCAGTACGTC.

J is TRBJ2-3 and V is TRBV7-9; D gene unclear. CDR1 is SEHNR, CDR2 FQNEAQ, per germline (reference sequence). Trimming shortened V by 3 bases and J by 0 bases, and 4 bases separated the two germline ends. This CDR3 has 13 residues. DNA of the CDR3: TGTGCCAGCAGCTTCCAGAGCACAGATACGCAGTATTTT. Translating gives CASSFQSTDTQYF.

This chain joins TRBV18 and TRBJ2-1; 7 nucleotides align to TRBD2. Germline loops: CDR1 KGHSH, CDR2 LQKENI. CDR3 length: 18 residues. The ends lost 0 bases at V and 0 bases at J; junction bases unmatched: 8. The CDR3 protein is CASSPPPGWTSSYNEQFF. The DNA for the CDR3 is TGTGCCAGCTCACCACCCCCAGGGTGGACTAGCTCCTACAATGAGCAGTTCTTC.

The chain combines TRBV24-1 with TRBJ2-4; a weak D match, TRBD2 (5 bases). Germline V gene lookup returns CDR1 KGHDR and CDR2 SFDVKD. V gave up 12 bases and J gave up 1 base, with 15 bases separating them. The CDR3 has 14 amino acids. The CDR3 sequence is CASQPGDAKNIQYF. CDR3 coding DNA: TGTGCCTCCCAGCCCGGGGATGCCAAAAACATTCAGTACTTC.

The chain uses TRBV7-3 and TRBJ2-5; 14 bases match TRBD2. This CDR3 contains 15 residues. With 5 bases clipped from V and 2 bases from J, the junction kept 1 base outside the gene matches. Per germline, CDR1 SGHTA and CDR2 FQGTGA. This CDR3 reads CASSRTSGRQETQYF. The CDR3 coding sequence is TGTGCCAGCAGCCGGACTAGCGGGAGGCAAGAGACCCAGTACTTC.

The rearrangement uses TRBV12-3 or TRBV12-4 and TRBJ1-2; D gene ambiguous. The CDR3 covers 13 residues. V was pared by 2 bases and J by 3 bases, with 7 bases between. CDR3 protein: CASSLTRYYGYTF. The CDR3, as DNA: TGTGCCAGCAGTTTAACGAGGTACTATGGCTACACCTTC.

The chain couples TRBV2 to TRBJ2-5; 7 nucleotides match TRBD2. Germline CDR1 reads SNHLY; CDR2 reads FYNNEI. The CDR3 length is 13 residues. Trimming took 8 bases from V and 6 from J; bases not matched to a gene: 9. The CDR3 sequence: CASGVGREKTQYF. The CDR3 nucleotides read TGTGCCAGCGGGGTGGGGAGGGAAAAGACCCAGTACTTC.

The chain links TRBV12-3 or TRBV12-4 to TRBJ2-1; TRBD1 agrees at 7 bases. Trimming took 6 bases from V and 10 from J; bases not matched to a gene: 6. This CDR3 is 12 amino acids long. DNA for the CDR3: TGTGCCAGCAGCCAGGGGGTCGGGGAGCAGTTCTTC. It is translated as CASSQGVGEQFF.